This T cell receptor beta chain derives from a study of cytomegalovirus exposure and HLA in healthy donors. This clone was seen once. Assay used: immunoSEQ multiplex PCR; TCRdb lists only in-frame clones, some missing. The repertoire holds approximately 160,000 clones, with around nine tenths as singletons. The CDR3 totals 13 residues. Trimming removed 4 bases from V and 2 bases from J, with 9 bases in between. The germline gives CDR1 SGHTA, CDR2 FQGNSA. Donors came from a validation cohort of some 110 subjects, distinct from the first 666-subject cohort. The sequence came from a man aged 18 to 30 in good health and CMV-seropositive. The specimen sequenced was PBMCs. The J gene is TRBJ2-7, the V gene TRBV7-2, with no clear D. This CDR3 reads CASSSYTAYEQYF. The CDR3 nucleotides are TGTGCCAGCAGCTCCTATACGGCCTACGAGCAGTACTTC.